These 26 T cell receptor beta chains came from one sample sequenced in a study of PD-1 blockade in classical Hodgkin lymphoma. Exposure to brentuximab vedotin varied, and each patient had relapsed following autologous stem cell transplantation. Sequencing was performed with immunoSEQ multiplex PCR; in TCRdb, only in-frame clones are kept and a portion is missing. The data show 100,000 to 130,000 clones, approximately 90% seen once. Source: peripheral blood mononuclear cells (PBMCs), taken before the second cycle of nivolumab. These receptors came from a human donor with classical Hodgkin lymphoma.

The chain uses TRBV6-5 and TRBJ1-2, with 9 bases matching TRBD1. The CDR3 extends over 13 amino acids. The V gene's germline CDR1 is MNHEY and CDR2 SVGAGI. V lost 4 bases to trimming and J lost 8 bases; unmatched junction nucleotides: 5. DNA for the CDR3: TGTGCCAGCAGTTCGGGACAGGGCTCCGGCTACACCTTC. Its translation is CASSSGQGSGYTF.

The rearrangement uses TRBV7-6 and TRBJ1-2; 9 nucleotides line up with TRBD1. V trimming: 6 bases; J trimming: 8 bases; junction bases outside the gene matches: 7. CDR3 size: 13 residues. CDR1 and CDR2 (germline): SGHVS, FNYEAQ. In nucleotides, the CDR3 is TGTGCCAGCAGGGGACAGGGCATGGGGGGCTACACCTTC. Protein sequence: CASRGQGMGGYTF.

The chain combines TRBV2 with TRBJ1-1, with 7 bases matching TRBD1. Losses at the gene ends were 3 bases for V and 4 bases for J; bases not matched to a gene: 2. The CDR3 is 13 amino acids. Germline values: CDR1 SNHLY, CDR2 FYNNEI. The CDR3 loop reads CASSDRGATEAFF. CDR3 DNA sequence: TGTGCCAGCAGTGACAGGGGGGCCACTGAAGCTTTCTTT. The full variable domain, rest sourced from reference TRBV2 and TRBJ1-1, is EPEVTQTPSHQVTQMGQEVILRCVPISNHLYFYWYRQILGQKVEFLVSFYNNEISEKSEIFDDQFSVERPDGSNFTLKIRSTKLEDSAMYFCASSDRGATEAFFGQGTRLTVV.

This rearrangement joins TRBV2 to TRBJ1-2, with 7 bases aligning to TRBD1. The trim removed 5 bases at V and 7 bases at J, leaving 19 bases unmatched. CDR3 size: 17 residues. Germline V gene data show CDR1 as SNHLY and CDR2 as FYNNEI. The CDR3, as DNA: TGTGCCAGCAGTCCTCTCGACGCTACAGGGGAATTTAGTGGCTACACCTTC. Translating gives CASSPLDATGEFSGYTF.

This clone was counted only a few times. The chain couples TRBV4-1 to TRBJ1-1, with D possibly matching TRBD1 (5 bases). Germline CDR1 reads MGHRA; CDR2 reads YSYEKL. The V end lost 1 base, the J end lost 0 bases, and 9 bases lay between the germline ends. CDR3 length: 15 residues. The CDR3 DNA reads as TGCGCCAGCAGCCAAGTTGGGGGAATGAACACTGAAGCTTTCTTT. Amino acid sequence: CASSQVGGMNTEAFF.

The chain recombines TRBV19 with TRBJ1-1; D ambiguous. Trimming pared 2 bases from V and 0 bases from J, leaving 19 bases between. CDR1 is LNHDA, CDR2 SQIVND, per germline (reference sequence). The CDR3 consists of 18 residues. DNA of the CDR3: TGTGCCAGTAGTATACCCGCCCATCAGGTAGGAATGAACACTGAAGCTTTCTTT. Translating it yields CASSIPAHQVGMNTEAFF.

The CDR3 region has the DNA TGTGCCAGCAGCCCTCCGGGGGGCGCGGGGGAGCAGTACTTC. The encoded protein is CASSPPGGAGEQYF. The rearrangement joins TRBV7-9 to TRBJ2-7, with D possibly matching TRBD2 (7 bases). CDR1 SEHNR and CDR2 FQNEAQ come from the germline V gene (reference sequence). The CDR3 spans 14 residues. V gave up 5 bases and J gave up 7 bases, with 18 bases separating them.

This chain joins TRBV6-1 and TRBJ2-1, with TRBD2 matching over 10 bases. J gave up 6 bases and V 1 base, and 6 bases lay outside the gene matches. The CDR3 is made up of 16 amino acids. The germline gives CDR1 MNHNS, CDR2 SASEGT. CDR3 nucleotides: TGTGCCAGCAGTGAAGGGCTAGCGGGAGTTGGCAATGAGCAGTTCTTC. Translation: CASSEGLAGVGNEQFF.

This clone has just a few counts. The chain couples TRBV29-1 to TRBJ1-2; 10 nucleotides line up with TRBD1. V was pared by 7 bases and J by 6 bases, with 14 bases of the junction left unmatched. CDR3 length: 15 residues. Looked up from germline, CDR1 is SQVTM and CDR2 is ANQGSEA. The chain's CDR3 is CSALPRQGAYDGYTF. CDR3 bases: TGCAGCGCCCTTCCCCGACAGGGGGCATATGATGGCTACACCTTC.

The V gene is TRBV16, the J gene TRBJ2-7; 9 bases align to TRBD1. Germline CDR1 is KGHSY and CDR2 is FQNENV. There are 13 residues in the CDR3. Trimming cost V 4 bases and J 5 bases; bases outside gene matches: 3. This chain's CDR3 is CASSRGQGNEQYF. CDR3 nucleotide sequence: TGTGCCAGCAGCCGAGGACAGGGGAACGAGCAGTACTTC.

In this sample, this clone turned up once. This sequence joins TRBV28 and TRBJ2-1; tentatively, D is TRBD1 or TRBD2 (5 bases each). V dropped 3 bases and J dropped 7 bases, with 22 bases sitting between them. The germline gives CDR1 MDHEN, CDR2 SYDVKM. The CDR3 is 17 residues long. The CDR3 reads CASSLSPSLPWGNEQFF. CDR3 DNA sequence: TGTGCCAGCAGTTTGTCCCCGAGCCTTCCCTGGGGGAATGAGCAGTTCTTC.

V and J are TRBV29-1 and TRBJ1-2; 7 nucleotides agree with TRBD1. Germline trimming cut 3 bases from V and 8 bases from J; bases unmatched to any gene: 6. CDR3 size: 12 residues. The germline CDR1 and CDR2 sequences are SQVTM and ANQGSEA. The CDR3 loop is CSVEQGGWGYTF. Written as DNA, the CDR3 is TGCAGCGTTGAGCAGGGGGGATGGGGCTACACCTTC.

The chain recombines TRBV6-6 with TRBJ2-7; D is ambiguous. CDR1 and CDR2 from the germline V gene are MNHNY and SVGAGI (reference sequence). V gave up 7 bases and J gave up 2 bases, with 6 bases separating them. CDR3 length: 11 residues. The DNA of the CDR3 is TGTGCCAGCAAAAGGACCTACGAGCAGTACTTC. This sequence encodes CASKRTYEQYF.

In this sample, this clone turned up once. The chain employs TRBV18 and TRBJ2-5, with a tentative D call TRBD1 (6 bases). This CDR3 contains 15 residues. The germline V gene encodes CDR1 KGHSH and CDR2 LQKENI. Trimming removed 6 bases from V and 2 bases from J, with 16 bases in between. CDR3 region: CASSRMDSSQETQYF. The CDR3 region has the DNA TGTGCCAGCTCTCGAATGGACAGCTCTCAAGAGACCCAGTACTTC.

This chain connects TRBV6-5 to TRBJ2-3; 8 bases align to TRBD2. Germline CDR1 MNHEY, CDR2 SVGAGI. V shed 4 bases, J shed 4 bases, and the junction held 7 bases outside the gene matches. The CDR3 is made up of 15 amino acids. The CDR3 coding sequence is TGTGCCAGCAGTTTAAGCGGGAGTAGGTCAGATACGCAGTATTTT. It encodes CASSLSGSRSDTQYF.

This chain connects TRBV7-6 to TRBJ1-2; 9 bases are a match to TRBD1. Per germline, CDR1 SGHVS and CDR2 FNYEAQ. CDR3 length equals 14 residues. V dropped 5 bases and J dropped 3; count of bases not matched to a gene: 4. In DNA, the CDR3 is TGTGCCAGCAGCCCTACAGGGGGCGACTATGGCTACACCTTC. Translating gives CASSPTGGDYGYTF.

The J gene is TRBJ2-5, the V gene TRBV7-2, with no clear D. CDR3 length equals 15 residues. Germline V gene data show CDR1 as SGHTA and CDR2 as FQGNSA. Between the trimmed V and J ends, which lost 6 bases and 5 bases, there was a span of 19 bases. The CDR3: CASRREQTLGETQYF. CDR3 nucleotides: TGTGCCAGCAGGCGAGAGCAGACCTTAGGGGAGACCCAGTACTTC.

This clone has only a few counts. This chain links TRBV10-1 with TRBJ1-2; the D gene is possibly TRBD1 (5 bases). Germline-derived CDR1 and CDR2 are WNHNN and SYGVQD (reference sequence). Trimming removed 3 bases at V and 3 bases at J, with 5 bases between. The CDR3 has 12 amino acids. CDR3 sequence (DNA): TGCGCCAGCAGTGACAGGGACTATGGCTACACCTTC. It yields the protein CASSDRDYGYTF.

This rearrangement joins TRBV19 to TRBJ1-2; tentative D call: TRBD1 (5 bases). This CDR3 spans 14 amino acids. Germline V gene data show CDR1 as LNHDA and CDR2 as SQIVND (reference sequence). The V and J ends lost 4 bases and 4 bases respectively, with 13 bases between them. The CDR3 protein is CASSTAGSPYGYTF. CDR3 nucleotide sequence: TGTGCCAGTAGTACAGCAGGGTCTCCCTATGGCTACACCTTC.

This clone was seen once. The chain recombines TRBV2 with TRBJ1-1, with D maybe TRBD1 (6 bases). V was cut by 7 bases and J by 5 bases, with 20 bases left in between. The CDR3 extends over 15 amino acids. Germline CDR1 SNHLY, CDR2 FYNNEI. The CDR3 region has the DNA TGTGCCAGCAAGTTGCTCAGGGGATCAGGGACTGAAGCTTTCTTT. Residues: CASKLLRGSGTEAFF. Full variable domain (rest looked up from reference TRBV2 and TRBJ1-1): EPEVTQTPSHQVTQMGQEVILRCVPISNHLYFYWYRQILGQKVEFLVSFYNNEISEKSEIFDDQFSVERPDGSNFTLKIRSTKLEDSAMYFCASKLLRGSGTEAFFGQGTRLTVV.

This sequence joins TRBV27 and TRBJ1-1; D gene unclear. The ends were cut back, 2 bases at V and 2 bases at J, with 6 bases in the middle. Germline CDR1 reads MNHEY; CDR2 reads SMNVEV (reference sequence). CDR3 size: 13 residues. This CDR3 reads CASSLGGNTEAFF. CDR3 bases: TGTGCCAGCAGTTTAGGAGGTAACACTGAAGCTTTCTTT.

This clone was detected only once. The chain carries TRBV7-2 and TRBJ2-2; the D gene is possibly TRBD2 (5 bases). Looked up from germline, CDR1 is SGHTA and CDR2 is FQGNSA. The length of the CDR3 is 15 residues. Trimming cost V 5 bases and J 4 bases, with 14 bases left between them. As DNA, the CDR3 is TGTGCCAGCAGCGATCTAGACTACCGCACCGGGGAGCTGTTTTTT. Translating gives CASSDLDYRTGELFF.

The rearrangement joins TRBV6-5 to TRBJ2-1; D perhaps matches TRBD2 (5 bases). Trimming removed 5 bases from V and 8 bases from J, with 7 bases in between. CDR1 and CDR2 (germline): MNHEY, SVGAGI. The CDR3 runs 11 residues. Here the CDR3 reads CASSNGDEQFF. The CDR3, as DNA: TGTGCCAGCAGTAACGGGGATGAGCAGTTCTTC.

The chain has TRBV10-1 and TRBJ2-1; 12 bases align to TRBD2. This CDR3 has 17 residues. The junction had 5 bases not matched to a gene; V was cut back by 1 base and J by 4 bases. Germline-derived CDR1 and CDR2 are WNHNN and SYGVQD (reference sequence). CDR3 region: CASSEWELAGGYNEQFF. CDR3 nucleotide sequence: TGCGCCAGCAGTGAGTGGGAACTAGCGGGAGGTTACAATGAGCAGTTCTTC.

This chain joins TRBV6-5 and TRBJ2-1, with 14 bases fitting TRBD2. The CDR3 loop spans 15 amino acids. V shed 5 bases and J 6 bases; nucleotides not matched to a gene: 3. Germline V lookup: CDR1 MNHEY, CDR2 SVGAGI. The CDR3 coding sequence is TGTGCCAGCAGTGCCGGGACTAGCGGGGGCAATGAGCAGTTCTTC. This translates into CASSAGTSGGNEQFF.

The chain joins TRBV11-1 to TRBJ1-1; D might be TRBD1 (6 bases). The CDR3 length is 15 residues. V was pared by 6 bases and J by 4 bases, with 18 bases between. The germline V gene encodes CDR1 SGHAT and CDR2 FQDESV (reference sequence). The CDR3 reads CASRSYRVPPTEAFF. CDR3 bases: TGTGCCAGCAGGTCGTACAGGGTCCCTCCCACTGAAGCTTTCTTT.